This T cell receptor beta chain was identified during a study of cytomegalovirus exposure and HLA in healthy donors. The study's findings and limits: Researchers catalogued around 150 TCR beta chains as cytomegalovirus-associated. Most TCR sequences were seen very rarely across donors, but some public TCRs occurred in many.

The CDR3 extends over 15 amino acids. CDR1 LNHDA and CDR2 SQIVND come from the germline V gene (reference sequence). Trimming shortened V by 6 bases and J by 4 bases, and 16 bases separated the two germline ends. This clone has only a few counts. Its antigen is undetermined. 60 Vbeta and 13 Jbeta primers were used in PCR. Clones were read by immunoSEQ multiplex PCR, and TCRdb kept only the in-frame ones, dropping some. The sample has some 150,000 clones; around three fifths are singletons. The sequencing input was PBMCs. The source of this sequence is a woman aged 40 to 50 in good health and CMV-seronegative. The chain carries TRBV19 and TRBJ1-5, with D unclear. The CDR3 here is CASSFAGRVNQPQHF. The CDR3 DNA is TGTGCCAGTAGCTTTGCGGGTAGGGTTAATCAGCCCCAGCATTTT.